The 7 T cell receptor beta chains below all came from one sample that was sequenced in a study of T cells in tuberculosis. The protocol was immunoSEQ multiplex PCR, while the TCRdb copy is restricted to in-frame clones and leaves out a portion. The data hold some 34,000 clones, with 85% to 95% observed a single time. Sequenced material: PBMCs. The receptors stem from a donor aged 5 to 30 with latent tuberculosis or without tuberculosis infection.

The chain combines TRBV2 with TRBJ2-3; 12 bases align to TRBD2. CDR3 length equals 16 residues. Trimming removed 7 bases from V and 5 bases from J; junction bases left unmatched: 10. CDR1 is SNHLY and CDR2 is FYNNEI in the germline V gene. The CDR3 here is CASKLSPSGGGDTQYF. CDR3 nucleotides: TGTGCCAGCAAACTCAGTCCTAGCGGGGGGGGAGATACGCAGTATTTT.

The genes are TRBV5-4 and TRBJ1-3, with 8 bases that match TRBD1. The V and J ends lost 0 bases and 0 bases, in that order; junction bases with no gene match: 11. Per germline, CDR1 SGHNT and CDR2 YYREEE (reference sequence). CDR3 length equals 19 residues. Here the CDR3 DNA reads TGTGCCAGCAGCTTGGGAGCGGAGGGACAGGCGGTCTCTGGAAACACCATATATTTT. It codes for CASSLGAEGQAVSGNTIYF.

The V and J genes are TRBV27 and TRBJ1-5, with no clear D. CDR3 length: 16 amino acids. V lost 6 bases, J lost 1 base, and 16 bases lay in between. Germline loops: CDR1 MNHEY, CDR2 SMNVEV (reference sequence). The CDR3 coding sequence is TGTGCCAGCAGCTCCGTGGGAGGGATGAGCAATCAGCCCCAGCATTTT. Residues: CASSSVGGMSNQPQHF.

This chain uses TRBV10-3 with TRBJ2-1; 8 nucleotides align to TRBD2. Germline trimming cut 7 bases from V and 4 bases from J; bases unmatched to any gene: 6. The CDR3 loop spans 14 amino acids. The germline CDR1 and CDR2 sequences are ENHRY and SYGVKD. In nucleotides, the CDR3 is TGTGCCATCAAGGGTAGCGGGGAGTACAATGAGCAGTTCTTC. It encodes CAIKGSGEYNEQFF.

The V and J genes are TRBV28 and TRBJ1-3; tentatively, D is TRBD1 (5 bases). The CDR3 runs to 15 residues. The germline gives CDR1 MDHEN, CDR2 SYDVKM. V was shortened by 4 bases and J by 8 bases, with 18 bases between the two germline ends. The CDR3 bases are TGTGCCAGCAGTTCCTCCGGGCAGGGAATGGACACCATATATTTT. Translation gives CASSSSGQGMDTIYF.

V is TRBV6-5 and J is TRBJ1-1; 8 nucleotides match TRBD1. The CDR3 totals 14 residues. Germline trimming cut 5 bases from V and 3 bases from J; bases unmatched to any gene: 5. Germline lookup yields CDR1 MNHEY and CDR2 SVGAGI. In DNA form, the CDR3 reads TGTGCCAGCAGTCCAGGGGGCGGGTACACTGAAGCTTTCTTT. Protein: CASSPGGGYTEAFF.

This chain connects TRBV19 to TRBJ1-2, with D maybe TRBD1 (5 bases). Per germline, CDR1 LNHDA and CDR2 SQIVND (reference sequence). V lost 2 bases, J lost 3 bases, and 13 bases lay in between. The CDR3 is made up of 15 amino acids. CDR3 loop: CASSISQDHDYGYTF. For the CDR3, the DNA is TGTGCCAGTAGTATATCACAGGACCATGACTATGGCTACACCTTC.